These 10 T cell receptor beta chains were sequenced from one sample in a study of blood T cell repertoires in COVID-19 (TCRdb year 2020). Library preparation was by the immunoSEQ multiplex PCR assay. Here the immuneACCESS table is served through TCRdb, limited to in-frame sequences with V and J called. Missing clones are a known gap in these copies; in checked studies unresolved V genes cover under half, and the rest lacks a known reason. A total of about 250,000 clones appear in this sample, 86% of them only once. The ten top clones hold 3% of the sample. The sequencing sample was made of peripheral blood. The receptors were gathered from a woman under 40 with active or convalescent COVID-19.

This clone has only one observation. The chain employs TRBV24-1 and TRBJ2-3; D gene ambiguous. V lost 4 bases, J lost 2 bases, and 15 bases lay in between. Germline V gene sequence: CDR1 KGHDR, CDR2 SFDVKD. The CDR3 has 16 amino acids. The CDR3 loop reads CATSEPTPSNTDTQYF. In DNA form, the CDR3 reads TGTGCCACCAGTGAACCGACTCCGTCCAACACAGATACGCAGTATTTT.

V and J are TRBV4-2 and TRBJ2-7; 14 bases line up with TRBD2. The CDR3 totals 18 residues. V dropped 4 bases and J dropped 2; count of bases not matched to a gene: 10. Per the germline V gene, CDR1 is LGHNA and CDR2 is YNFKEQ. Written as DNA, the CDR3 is TGTGCCAGCAGCCCCGGACTAGCGGGGGGTCTACCGACCTACGAGCAGTACTTC. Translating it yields CASSPGLAGGLPTYEQYF.

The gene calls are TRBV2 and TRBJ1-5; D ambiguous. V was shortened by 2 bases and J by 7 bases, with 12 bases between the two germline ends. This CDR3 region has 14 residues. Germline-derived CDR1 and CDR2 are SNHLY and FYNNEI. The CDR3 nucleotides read TGTGCCAGCAGTGAAAGAACCCGCGGCCAGCCCCAGCATTTT. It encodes CASSERTRGQPQHF.

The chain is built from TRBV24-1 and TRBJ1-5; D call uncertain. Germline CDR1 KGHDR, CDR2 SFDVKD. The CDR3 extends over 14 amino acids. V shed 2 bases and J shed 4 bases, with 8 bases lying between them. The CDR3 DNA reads TGTGCCACCAGTGATTCGGGGAGGAATCAGCCCCAGCATTTT. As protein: CATSDSGRNQPQHF.

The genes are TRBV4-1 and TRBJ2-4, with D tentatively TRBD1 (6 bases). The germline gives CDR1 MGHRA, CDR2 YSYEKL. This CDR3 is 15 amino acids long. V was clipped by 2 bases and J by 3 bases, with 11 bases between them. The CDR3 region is CASSQTGYSKNIQYF. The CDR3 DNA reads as TGCGCCAGCAGCCAAACAGGGTATAGCAAAAACATTCAGTACTTC.

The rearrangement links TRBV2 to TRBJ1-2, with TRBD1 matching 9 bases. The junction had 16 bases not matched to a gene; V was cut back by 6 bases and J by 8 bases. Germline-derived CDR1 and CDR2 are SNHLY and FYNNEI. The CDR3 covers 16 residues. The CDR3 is CASRFYRGLREGGYTF. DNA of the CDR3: TGTGCCAGCAGATTTTACAGGGGGCTTCGGGAAGGAGGCTACACCTTC.

CDR3 bases: TGTGCCTGGAATACAGGGATTCCTGAAGCTTTCTTT. It is translated as CAWNTGIPEAFF. The chain uses TRBV30 and TRBJ1-1; D perhaps matches TRBD1 (6 bases). Germline V gene data show CDR1 as GTSNPN and CDR2 as SVGIG (reference sequence). V was clipped by 4 bases and J by 6 bases, with 12 bases between them. The CDR3 covers 12 residues.

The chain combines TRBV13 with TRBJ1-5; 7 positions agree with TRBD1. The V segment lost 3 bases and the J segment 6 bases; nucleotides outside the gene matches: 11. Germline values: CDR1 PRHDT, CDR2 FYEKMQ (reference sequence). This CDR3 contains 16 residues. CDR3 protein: CASSLGGTGVGQPQHF. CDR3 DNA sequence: TGTGCCAGCAGCTTGGGGGGAACAGGGGTAGGTCAGCCCCAGCATTTT.

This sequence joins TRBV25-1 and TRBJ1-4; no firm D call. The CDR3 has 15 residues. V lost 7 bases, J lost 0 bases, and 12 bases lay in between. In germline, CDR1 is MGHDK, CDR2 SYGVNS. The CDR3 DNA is TGTGCCAGCACCCGCCTACCGGCAACTAATGAAAAACTGTTTTTT. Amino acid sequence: CASTRLPATNEKLFF.

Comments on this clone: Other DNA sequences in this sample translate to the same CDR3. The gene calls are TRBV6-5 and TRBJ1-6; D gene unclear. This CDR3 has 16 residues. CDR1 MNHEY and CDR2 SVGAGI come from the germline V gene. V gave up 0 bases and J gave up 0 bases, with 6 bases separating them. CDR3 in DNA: TGTGCCAGCAGTTACTCAGGGAGCTCCTATAATTCACCCCTCCACTTT. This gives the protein CASSYSGSSYNSPLHF.